The sample holds a few counts of the clone carrying this TCR beta chain. What it binds is unknown. At one boundary the junction diverges from the germline segment, which might be a read error. This CDR3 contains 12 residues. Germline lookup yields CDR1 SGHDT and CDR2 YYEEEE. TCRdb reprocessed the RT-PCR reads via MiXCR and lists one record per CDR3 protein. The top ten clones hold approximately 7.6% of a sample with roughly 630,000 distinct CDR3 sequences, 14% of them seen once. The data were taken from a study of response to subunit inactivated influenza vaccine. The study, taken as a whole, reports: Few new T cells, the authors suggested, are recruited by each seasonal influenza vaccination.

J is TRBJ2-3 and V is TRBV5-6, with D hard to call. The sequenced sample was PBMCs from blood, obtained less than 15 days before vaccination. This sequence originates from a man aged 45-60 years who received an inactivated influenza vaccine. The CDR3 DNA is TGTGCCAGCAGCTTGGCCATCCCTCCCGAGGATTTT. Its translation: CASSLAIPPEDF.